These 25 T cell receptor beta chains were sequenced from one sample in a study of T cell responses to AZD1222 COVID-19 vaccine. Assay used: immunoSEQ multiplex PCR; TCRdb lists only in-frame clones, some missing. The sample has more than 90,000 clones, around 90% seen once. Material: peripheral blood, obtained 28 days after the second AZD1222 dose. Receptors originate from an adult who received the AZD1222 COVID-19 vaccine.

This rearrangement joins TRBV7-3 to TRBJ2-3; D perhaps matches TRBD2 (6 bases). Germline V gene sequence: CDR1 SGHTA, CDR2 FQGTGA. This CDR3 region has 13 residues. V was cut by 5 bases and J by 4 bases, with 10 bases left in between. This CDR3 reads CASSHPGADTQYF. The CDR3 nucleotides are TGTGCCAGCAGCCATCCGGGGGCAGATACGCAGTATTTT.

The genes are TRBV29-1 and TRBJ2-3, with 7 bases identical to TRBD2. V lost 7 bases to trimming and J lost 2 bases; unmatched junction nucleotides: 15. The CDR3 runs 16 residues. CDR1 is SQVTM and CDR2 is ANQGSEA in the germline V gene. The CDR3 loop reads CSAGGGGRASTDTQYF. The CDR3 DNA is TGCAGCGCTGGGGGGGGTGGCAGGGCCTCCACAGATACGCAGTATTTT.

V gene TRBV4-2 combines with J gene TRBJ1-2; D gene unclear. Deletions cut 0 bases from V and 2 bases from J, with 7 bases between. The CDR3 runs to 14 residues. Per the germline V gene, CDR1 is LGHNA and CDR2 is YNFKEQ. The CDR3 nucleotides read TGTGCCAGCAGCCAAGAATCGGTGAACTATGGCTACACCTTC. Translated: CASSQESVNYGYTF.

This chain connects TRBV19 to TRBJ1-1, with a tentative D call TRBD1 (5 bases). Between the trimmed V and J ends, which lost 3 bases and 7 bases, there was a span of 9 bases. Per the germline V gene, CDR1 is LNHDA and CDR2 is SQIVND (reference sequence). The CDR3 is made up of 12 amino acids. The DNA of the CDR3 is TGTGCCAGTAGTATCTGGGGGAATGAAGCTTTCTTT. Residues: CASSIWGNEAFF. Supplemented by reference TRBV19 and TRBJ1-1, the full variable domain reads DGGITQSPKYLFRKEGQNVTLSCEQNLNHDAMYWYRQDPGQGLRLIYYSQIVNDFQKGDIAEGYSVSREKKESFPLTVTSAQKNPTAFYLCASSIWGNEAFFGQGTRLTVV.

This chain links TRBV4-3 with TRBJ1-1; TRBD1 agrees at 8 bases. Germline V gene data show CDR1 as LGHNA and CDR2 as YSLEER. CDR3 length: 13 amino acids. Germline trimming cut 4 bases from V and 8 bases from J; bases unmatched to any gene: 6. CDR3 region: CASSPGQGGEAFF. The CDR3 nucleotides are TGCGCCAGCAGCCCCGGACAGGGTGGGGAAGCTTTCTTT.

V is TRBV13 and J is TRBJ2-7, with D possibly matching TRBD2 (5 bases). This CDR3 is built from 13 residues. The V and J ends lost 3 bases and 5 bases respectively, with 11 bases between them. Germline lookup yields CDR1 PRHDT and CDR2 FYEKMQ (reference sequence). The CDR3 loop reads CASSFGGLDEQYF. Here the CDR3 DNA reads TGTGCCAGCAGCTTTGGCGGGTTGGACGAGCAGTACTTC.

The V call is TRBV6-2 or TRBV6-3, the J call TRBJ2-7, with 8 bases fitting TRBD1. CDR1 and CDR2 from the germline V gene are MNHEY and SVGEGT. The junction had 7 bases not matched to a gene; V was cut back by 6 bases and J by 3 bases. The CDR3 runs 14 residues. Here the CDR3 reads CASSPRQGLYEQYF. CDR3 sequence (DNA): TGTGCCAGCAGCCCCCGACAGGGGCTCTACGAGCAGTACTTC.

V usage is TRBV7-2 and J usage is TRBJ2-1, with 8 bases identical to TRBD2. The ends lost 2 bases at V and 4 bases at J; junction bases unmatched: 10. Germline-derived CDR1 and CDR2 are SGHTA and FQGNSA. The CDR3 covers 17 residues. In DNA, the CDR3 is TGTGCCAGCAGCTTAATGGCGGGGGGAATCTCTTACAATGAGCAGTTCTTC. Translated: CASSLMAGGISYNEQFF.

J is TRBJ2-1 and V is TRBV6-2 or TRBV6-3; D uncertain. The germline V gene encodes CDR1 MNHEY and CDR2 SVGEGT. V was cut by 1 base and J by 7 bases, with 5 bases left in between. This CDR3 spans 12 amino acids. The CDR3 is CASSYLENEQFF. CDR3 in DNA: TGTGCCAGCAGTTACTTGGAGAATGAGCAGTTCTTC.

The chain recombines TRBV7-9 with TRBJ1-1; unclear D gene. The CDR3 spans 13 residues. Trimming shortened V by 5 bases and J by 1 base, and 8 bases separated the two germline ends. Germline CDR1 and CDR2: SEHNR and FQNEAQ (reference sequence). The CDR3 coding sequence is TGTGCCAGCAGCCCTATTGGGAACACTGAAGCTTTCTTT. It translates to CASSPIGNTEAFF.

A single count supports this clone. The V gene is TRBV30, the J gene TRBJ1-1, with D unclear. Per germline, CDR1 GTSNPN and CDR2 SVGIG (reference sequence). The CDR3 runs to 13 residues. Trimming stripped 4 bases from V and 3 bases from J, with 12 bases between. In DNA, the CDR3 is TGTGCCTGGAATGACGGGAGGGACACTGAAGCTTTCTTT. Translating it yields CAWNDGRDTEAFF. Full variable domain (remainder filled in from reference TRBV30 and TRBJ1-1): SQTIHQWPATLVQPVGSPLSLECTVEGTSNPNLYWYRQAAGRGLQLLFYSVGIGQISSEVPQNLSASRPQDRQFILSSKKLLLSDSGFYLCAWNDGRDTEAFFGQGTRLTVV.

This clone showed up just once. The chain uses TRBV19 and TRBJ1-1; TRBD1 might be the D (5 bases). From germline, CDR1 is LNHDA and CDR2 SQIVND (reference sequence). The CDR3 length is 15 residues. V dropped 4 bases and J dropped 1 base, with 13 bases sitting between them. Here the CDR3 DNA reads TGTGCCAGTAGTACCCCGGGGACGGAGAACACTGAAGCTTTCTTT. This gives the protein CASSTPGTENTEAFF.

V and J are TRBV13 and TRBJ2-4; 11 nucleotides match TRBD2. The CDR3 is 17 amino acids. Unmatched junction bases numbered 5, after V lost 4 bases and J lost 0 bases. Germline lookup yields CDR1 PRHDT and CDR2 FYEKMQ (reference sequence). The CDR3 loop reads CASSSRTSGLAKNIQYF. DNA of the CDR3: TGTGCCAGCAGCTCCCGGACTAGCGGGCTAGCCAAAAACATTCAGTACTTC.

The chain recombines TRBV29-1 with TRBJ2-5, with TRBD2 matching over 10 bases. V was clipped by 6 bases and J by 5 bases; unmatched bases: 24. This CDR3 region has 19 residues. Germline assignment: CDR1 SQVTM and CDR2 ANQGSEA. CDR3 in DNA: TGCAGCGTCCGCGGGGGGGCCAGGGAGCGGGAGGGGTCTATGGAGACCCAGTACTTC. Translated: CSVRGGAREREGSMETQYF.

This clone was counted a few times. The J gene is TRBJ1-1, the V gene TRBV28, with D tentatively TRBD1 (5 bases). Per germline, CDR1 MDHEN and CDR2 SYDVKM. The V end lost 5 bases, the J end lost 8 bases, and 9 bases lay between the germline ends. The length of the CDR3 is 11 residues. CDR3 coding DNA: TGTGCCAGCAGTACTCACAGGGAAGCTTTCTTT. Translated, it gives CASSTHREAFF.

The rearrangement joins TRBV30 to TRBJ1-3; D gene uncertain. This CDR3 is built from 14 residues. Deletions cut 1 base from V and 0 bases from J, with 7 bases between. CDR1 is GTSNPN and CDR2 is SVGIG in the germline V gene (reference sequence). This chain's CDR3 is CAWSGTASGNTIYF. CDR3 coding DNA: TGTGCCTGGAGTGGGACTGCCTCTGGAAACACCATATATTTT.

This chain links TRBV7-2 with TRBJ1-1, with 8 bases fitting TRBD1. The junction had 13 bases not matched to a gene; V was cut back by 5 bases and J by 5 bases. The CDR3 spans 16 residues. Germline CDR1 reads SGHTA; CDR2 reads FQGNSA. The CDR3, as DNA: TGTGCCAGCAGCCTTGGGACAGGCAAGGGAGAGACTGAAGCTTTCTTT. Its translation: CASSLGTGKGETEAFF.

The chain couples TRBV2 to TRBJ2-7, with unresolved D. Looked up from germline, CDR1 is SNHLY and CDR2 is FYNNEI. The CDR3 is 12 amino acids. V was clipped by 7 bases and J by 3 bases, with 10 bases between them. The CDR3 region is CASKHSHYEQYF. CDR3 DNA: TGTGCCAGCAAGCACTCCCACTACGAGCAGTACTTC.

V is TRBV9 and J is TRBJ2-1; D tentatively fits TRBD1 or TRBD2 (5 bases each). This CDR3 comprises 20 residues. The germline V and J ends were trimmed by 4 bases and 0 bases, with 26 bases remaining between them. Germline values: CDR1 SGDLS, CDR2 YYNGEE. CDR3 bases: TGTGCCAGCAGCTCGCAACGGGACGCCGGACTCCTAAGCTCCTACAATGAGCAGTTCTTC. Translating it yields CASSSQRDAGLLSSYNEQFF.

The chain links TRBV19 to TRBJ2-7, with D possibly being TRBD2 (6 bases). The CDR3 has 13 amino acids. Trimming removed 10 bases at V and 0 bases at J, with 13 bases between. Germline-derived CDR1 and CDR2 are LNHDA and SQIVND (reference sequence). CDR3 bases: TGTGCCACGACACTCGGGGGCTCCTACGAGCAGTACTTC. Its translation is CATTLGGSYEQYF.

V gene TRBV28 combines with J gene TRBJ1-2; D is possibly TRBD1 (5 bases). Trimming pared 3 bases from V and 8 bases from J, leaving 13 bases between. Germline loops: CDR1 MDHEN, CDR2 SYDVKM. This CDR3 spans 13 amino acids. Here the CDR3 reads CASSFPPRGGYTF. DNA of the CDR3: TGTGCCAGCAGTTTCCCCCCCCGGGGGGGCTACACCTTC.

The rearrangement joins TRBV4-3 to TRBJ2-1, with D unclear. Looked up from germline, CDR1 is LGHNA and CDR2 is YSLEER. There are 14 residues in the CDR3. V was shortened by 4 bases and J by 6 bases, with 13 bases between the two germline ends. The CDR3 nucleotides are TGCGCCAGCAGCCCCTTCTTAGGCCGCAATGAGCAGTTCTTC. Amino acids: CASSPFLGRNEQFF.

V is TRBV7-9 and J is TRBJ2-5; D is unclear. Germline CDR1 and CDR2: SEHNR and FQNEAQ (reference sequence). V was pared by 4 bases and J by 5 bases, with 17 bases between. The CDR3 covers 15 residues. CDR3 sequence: CASSSNTLEWETQYF. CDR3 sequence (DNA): TGTGCCAGCAGCTCAAATACCCTAGAATGGGAGACCCAGTACTTC.

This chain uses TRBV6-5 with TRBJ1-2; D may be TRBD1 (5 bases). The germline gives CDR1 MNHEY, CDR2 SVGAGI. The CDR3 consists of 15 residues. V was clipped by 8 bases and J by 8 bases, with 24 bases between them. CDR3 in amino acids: CASGFPGRGRGGYTF. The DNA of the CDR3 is TGTGCCAGCGGGTTTCCGGGACGGGGAAGAGGGGGCTACACCTTC.

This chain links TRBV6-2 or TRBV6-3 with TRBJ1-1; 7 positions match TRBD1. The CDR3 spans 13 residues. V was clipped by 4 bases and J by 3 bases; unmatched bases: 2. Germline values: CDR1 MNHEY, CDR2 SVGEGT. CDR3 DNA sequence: TGTGCCAGCAGTTTTACAGGGGACACTGAAGCTTTCTTT. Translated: CASSFTGDTEAFF.